This entry describes one T cell receptor beta chain. The data were taken from a study of T-cell memory formation after mild COVID-19. The CDR3 is 14 residues long. V gave up 4 bases and J gave up 5 bases, with 14 bases separating them. CDR1 SGHRS and CDR2 YFSETQ come from the germline V gene. TCRdb independently ran MiXCR on the 5' RACE reads; one entry per CDR3 protein. Of 170,000 or so distinct CDR3 sequences in the sample, 30% to 35% were seen once. The chain joins TRBV5-1 to TRBJ2-3, with D possibly being TRBD1 (6 bases). Sample: PBMCs or a T cell subset sorted from them (not recorded which). The clonotype comes from an adult woman who had mild COVID-19 (a few samples of this study predate the infection). Cell type and time point are not known. CDR3 in amino acids: CASSLPQGKDTQYF. For the CDR3, the DNA is TGCGCCAGCAGCCTCCCACAGGGCAAAGATACGCAGTATTTT.